This T cell receptor (beta chain) was sequenced for a study of T cells in Graves' hyperthyroidism and ophthalmopathy. Study conclusions and caveats: Blood samples included most of the expanded thyroid clonotypes exceeding 0.001.

The CDR3 runs 14 residues. Looked up from germline, CDR1 is SNHLY and CDR2 is FYNNEI. The ends lost 6 bases at V and 4 bases at J; junction bases unmatched: 5. Amplified TCR beta CDR3 regions derived from RNA transcripts. The HTBI set primed first-round TCR CDR3 RT-PCR. TCRdb fed the multiplex PCR reads into MiXCR, producing one record per CDR3 protein. The repertoire includes around 190,000 distinct CDR3 sequences, less than 20% of them detected once, and 53% sits in the top ten. The table lists this clonotype with many counts. Antigen specificity is unknown. Diagnoses rested on clinical symptoms, serum thyroxine and TRAb, thyroid ultrasound and orbital computed tomography.

The source of this sequence is a woman aged 45-60 years with Graves' hyperthyroidism. The sample comprised blood. The chain joins TRBV2 to TRBJ1-4; 7 bases line up with TRBD1. The DNA of the CDR3 is TGTGCCAGCAGCTGGACAGGCGATAATGAAAAACTGTTTTTT. This translates into CASSWTGDNEKLFF.